This T cell receptor (beta chain) was sequenced during a study of response to subunit inactivated influenza vaccine (dated by TCRdb to the late 2010s). Study-wide context: Deep quantitative T cell receptor repertoire profiling was used in the study to track responses to a trivalent subunit inactivated influenza vaccine.

Libraries came from RT-PCR. Sequencing relied on an Illumina HiSeq 2500. The raw public reads went through TCRdb reprocessing: fastp at Q25, MiXCR clone calling, in-frame beta chains kept. One record per CDR3 amino acid sequence lists the most common genes and DNA. This sample has a few hundred thousand distinct CDR3 sequences in its table, and around a fifth of those were observed once. The ten biggest clones cover roughly 10% of the sample. Notes on this clonotype: The target of this receptor is not known. No quality values exist for individual bases; no much larger clone is one base distant.

The paper's findings and limits, for the study overall: The authors suggested that each seasonal influenza vaccination may recruit only a limited number of new T cells.

In the germline V gene (reference sequence), CDR1 corresponds to SGHKS and CDR2 to YYEKEE. From its cysteine to its phenylalanine, the CDR3 spans 15 amino acids. Only the CDR3 part of the read is kept: 45 bases, read in frame from the first base. V and J lose 4 bases and 0 bases, and a span of 14 bases separates them. The TCR originated in a man between 50 and 69 years old who received an inactivated influenza vaccine. Donor details come from another sample of the same person, matched by shared clones. Here the sequenced sample was PBMCs from blood, taken approximately 20 months after vaccination. Rearrangement joined TRBV5-5 to TRBJ2-7; perhaps TRBD1 is the D gene, with 5 bases matching. In nucleotides, the sequence is TGTGCCAGCAGCCCAGGGTTAGTCCACTCCTACGAGCAGTACTTC. It specifies CASSPGLVHSYEQYF.